This paragraph covers one TCR beta chain sequence. Trimming removed 3 bases from V and 1 base from J; junction bases left unmatched: 5. From germline, CDR1 is LNHDA and CDR2 SQIVND (reference sequence). The CDR3 covers 16 residues. The record originates from a study of blood T cell repertoires in COVID-19. Whole-study context: Whether acute or convalescent, the COVID-19 samples came from the United States, Italy and Spain. The analysed material was cDNA or gDNA that came from T cells, B-cell-depleted T cells, or PBMCs.

As handled by the study authors: Amplification of reference gene primers provided the estimated nucleated cell counts. Data came from immunoSEQ multiplex PCR; TCRdb stores just in-frame clones and leaves some out. For V, J and clone size, that table is used; D and trimming come from the DNA. The table records over 40,000 clones, 80% to 90% of them present only once. The specimen was peripheral blood. The source is a man at least 80 years old with acute or convalescent COVID-19. The chain couples TRBV19 to TRBJ2-2; TRBD1 aligns across 7 bases. The CDR3 here is CASSMPTGWNTGELFF. The CDR3 DNA reads as TGTGCCAGTAGTATGCCGACAGGGTGGAACACCGGGGAGCTGTTTTTT.